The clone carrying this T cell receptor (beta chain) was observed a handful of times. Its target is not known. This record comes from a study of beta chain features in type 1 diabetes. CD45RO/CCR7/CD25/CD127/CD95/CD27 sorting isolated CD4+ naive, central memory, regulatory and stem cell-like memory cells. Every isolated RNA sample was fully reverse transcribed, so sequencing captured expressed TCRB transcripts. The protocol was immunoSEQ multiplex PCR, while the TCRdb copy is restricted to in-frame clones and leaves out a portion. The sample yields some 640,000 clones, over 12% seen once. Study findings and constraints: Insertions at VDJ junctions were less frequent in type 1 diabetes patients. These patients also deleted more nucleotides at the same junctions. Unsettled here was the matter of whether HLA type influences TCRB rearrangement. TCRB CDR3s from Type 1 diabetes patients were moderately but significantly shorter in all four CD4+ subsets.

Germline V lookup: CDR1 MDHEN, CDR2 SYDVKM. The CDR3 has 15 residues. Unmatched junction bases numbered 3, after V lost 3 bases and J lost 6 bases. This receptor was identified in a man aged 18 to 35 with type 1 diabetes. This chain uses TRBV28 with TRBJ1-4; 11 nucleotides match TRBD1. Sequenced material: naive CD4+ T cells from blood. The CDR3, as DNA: TGTGCCAGCAGTTTTGGGGGACAGGGGGATGAAAAACTGTTTTTT. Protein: CASSFGGQGDEKLFF. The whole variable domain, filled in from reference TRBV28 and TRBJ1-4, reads DVKVTQSSRYLVKRTGEKVFLECVQDMDHENMFWYRQDPGLGLRLIYFSYDVKMKEKGDIPEGYSVSREKKERFSLILESASTNQTSMYLCASSFGGQGDEKLFFGSGTQLSVL.